These 15 T cell receptor beta chains were all obtained from the same sample, sequenced in a study of cytomegalovirus exposure and HLA in healthy donors. The PCR contained 60 Vbeta and 13 Jbeta primers. Sequencing was performed with immunoSEQ multiplex PCR; in TCRdb, only in-frame clones are kept and a portion is missing. This sample has some 140,000 clones; about 70% occur once, and the top ten carry over 2.5%. The specimen was PBMCs. The receptors come from a man aged 18 to 30 in good health and CMV-seronegative.

This clone was detected once. This chain uses TRBV5-4 with TRBJ2-2, with TRBD1 matching over 9 bases. J gave up 5 bases and V 1 base, and 3 bases lay outside the gene matches. The CDR3 has 15 amino acids. Germline values: CDR1 SGHNT, CDR2 YYREEE (reference sequence). Here the CDR3 DNA reads TGTGCCAGCAGCTTGATACAGGGGGCAACCGGGGAGCTGTTTTTT. Translation: CASSLIQGATGELFF.

The chain couples TRBV6-5 to TRBJ2-2; D remains ambiguous. V gave up 5 bases and J gave up 1 base, with 11 bases separating them. CDR1 is MNHEY and CDR2 is SVGAGI in the germline V gene. The CDR3 consists of 15 residues. The CDR3: CASSTDAWNTGELFF. CDR3 bases: TGTGCCAGCAGTACAGACGCCTGGAACACCGGGGAGCTGTTTTTT.

V is TRBV5-5 and J is TRBJ2-5; TRBD1 aligns across 9 bases. Germline V gene lookup returns CDR1 SGHKS and CDR2 YYEKEE (reference sequence). J gave up 5 bases and V 2 bases, and 4 bases lay outside the gene matches. The CDR3 is made up of 14 amino acids. CDR3 region: CASSFDRGLETQYF. In DNA, the CDR3 is TGTGCCAGCAGCTTCGACAGGGGGTTGGAGACCCAGTACTTC.

This rearrangement joins TRBV19 to TRBJ1-1, with a weak D call TRBD1 (5 bases). This CDR3 is 12 amino acids long. V shed 1 base and J shed 9 bases, with 9 bases lying between them. The V gene's germline CDR1 is LNHDA and CDR2 SQIVND (reference sequence). Here the CDR3 reads CASSIGGHQAFF. As DNA, the CDR3 is TGTGCCAGTAGTATAGGAGGACATCAAGCTTTCTTT.

The CDR3 spells CAISESTRGNQPQHF. The CDR3 region has the DNA TGTGCCATCAGTGAGTCGACCAGGGGCAATCAGCCCCAGCATTTT. The genes are TRBV10-3 and TRBJ1-5, with D tentatively TRBD1 (5 bases). The CDR3 runs 15 residues. With 0 bases removed from V and 2 bases from J, the gap between germline ends came to 8 bases. In germline, CDR1 is ENHRY, CDR2 SYGVKD.

The gene calls are TRBV6-1 and TRBJ2-7; weak D call: TRBD1 (5 bases). The CDR3 totals 15 residues. Germline V lookup: CDR1 MNHNS, CDR2 SASEGT. V lost 3 bases to trimming and J lost 0 bases, with 12 bases between them. This CDR3 is CASSDMTASSYEQYF. In nucleotides, the CDR3 is TGTGCCAGCAGTGACATGACAGCTAGCTCCTACGAGCAGTACTTC.

The V and J genes are TRBV6-5 and TRBJ2-5; 8 bases fit TRBD1. From germline, CDR1 is MNHEY and CDR2 SVGAGI. CDR3 length: 15 amino acids. V shed 6 bases, J shed 5 bases, and the junction held 11 bases outside the gene matches. This chain's CDR3 is CASRVHGQGHETQYF. In nucleotides, the CDR3 is TGTGCCAGCAGGGTACATGGACAGGGCCACGAGACCCAGTACTTC.

The chain uses TRBV6-1 and TRBJ1-2, with 7 bases that match TRBD1. With 4 bases clipped from V and 4 bases from J, the junction kept 15 bases outside the gene matches. Germline V gives CDR1 MNHNS, CDR2 SASEGT. CDR3 length equals 17 residues. The CDR3 loop reads CASSVHRGRADGYGYTF. CDR3 coding DNA: TGTGCCAGCAGTGTTCACAGGGGCCGGGCTGACGGCTATGGCTACACCTTC.

This clone has only a few counts. The J gene is TRBJ2-7, the V gene TRBV28, with 8 bases that match TRBD2. The CDR3 runs 14 residues. From germline, CDR1 is MDHEN and CDR2 SYDVKM. V dropped 3 bases and J dropped 4; count of bases not matched to a gene: 5. This CDR3 is CASSFRGGGYEQYV. The CDR3 nucleotides read TGTGCCAGCAGTTTTCGGGGGGGCGGTTACGAGCAGTACGTC.

The chain carries TRBV9 and TRBJ1-1; 10 bases align to TRBD1. The CDR3 is 13 residues long. CDR1 and CDR2 (germline): SGDLS, YYNGEE. V shed 3 bases and J 4 bases; nucleotides not matched to a gene: 0. CDR3 sequence: CASSGTGGTEAFF. The CDR3 DNA is TGTGCCAGCAGCGGGACAGGGGGCACTGAAGCTTTCTTT.

The V and J genes are TRBV10-3 and TRBJ2-5; 10 nucleotides agree with TRBD1. The CDR3 consists of 15 residues. Germline V gives CDR1 ENHRY, CDR2 SYGVKD. Trimming at V came to 3 bases and at J to 5 bases, leaving 6 bases not matched to a gene. CDR3 sequence: CAISDQTGGEETQYF. The DNA for the CDR3 is TGTGCCATCAGTGACCAGACAGGGGGCGAGGAGACCCAGTACTTC.

This clone was counted a few times. Written as DNA, the CDR3 is TGCGCCAGCAGCCGCGCCCGGGGGGGAAACACTGAAGCTTTCTTT. This encodes CASSRARGGNTEAFF. V gene TRBV5-1 combines with J gene TRBJ1-1, with TRBD1 as a possible D gene (5 bases). Germline-derived CDR1 and CDR2 are SGHRS and YFSETQ. The CDR3 consists of 15 residues. Trimming left V 4 bases short and J 2 bases short, with 15 bases between.

This rearrangement joins TRBV7-6 to TRBJ1-6; 9 positions match TRBD1. There are 14 residues in the CDR3. CDR1 and CDR2 from the germline V gene are SGHVS and FNYEAQ. J lost 7 bases, V lost 4 bases, and 2 bases had no gene match. The CDR3 sequence: CASSYTGGNSPLHF. The DNA of the CDR3 is TGTGCCAGCAGCTATACAGGGGGCAATTCACCCCTCCACTTT.

V gene TRBV6-1 combines with J gene TRBJ2-4, with D maybe TRBD1 (7 bases). Trimming stripped 6 bases from V and 12 bases from J, with 24 bases between. This CDR3 is built from 15 residues. Germline values: CDR1 MNHNS, CDR2 SASEGT. The CDR3 reads CASSRLTGPGDSQYF. The CDR3 bases are TGTGCCAGCAGCCGACTGACAGGGCCGGGGGACAGTCAGTACTTC.

The V call is TRBV18, the J call TRBJ2-3; TRBD2 might be the D (5 bases). Trimming shortened V by 0 bases and J by 0 bases, and 7 bases separated the two germline ends. The CDR3 length is 15 residues. Per germline, CDR1 KGHSH and CDR2 LQKENI. The chain's CDR3 is CASSPPRTSTDTQYF. The DNA for the CDR3 is TGTGCCAGCTCACCACCAAGGACTAGCACAGATACGCAGTATTTT.